This T cell receptor (beta chain) was sequenced for a study of blood T cell repertoires in COVID-19. Study-wide background: Samples representing acute and convalescent COVID-19 were sourced from the United States, Italy and Spain.

Profiling relied on immunoSEQ multiplex PCR, and the TCRdb table lists in-frame clones only, not all of them. The sample holds just over 7,500 clones, about 73% seen once. CDR3 length: 12 residues. Deletions cut 5 bases from V and 6 bases from J, with 9 bases between. CDR1 is LNHDA, CDR2 SQIVND, per germline (reference sequence). Specimen: peripheral blood. The receptor's source is a human donor in a cohort sampled during active COVID-19. This chain connects TRBV19 to TRBJ2-3, with D hard to call. The CDR3 DNA reads TGTGCCAGTAGTCAGACTCGGGATACGCAGTATTTT. Protein: CASSQTRDTQYF.